Below, 24 T cell receptor beta chains from the same sample are listed, as sequenced in a study of blood T cell repertoires in COVID-19. Produced via immunoSEQ multiplex PCR; TCRdb's table is partial and in-frame only. The sample lists about 150,000 clones; under 90% were seen once. Specimen: peripheral blood. The source of these receptors is a man aged 60-69 years with acute or convalescent COVID-19.

V is TRBV2 and J is TRBJ1-2; the D gene is possibly TRBD1 (6 bases). With 1 base removed from V and 7 bases from J, the gap between germline ends came to 13 bases. This CDR3 has 14 residues. Germline CDR1 is SNHLY and CDR2 is FYNNEI. The CDR3 region has the DNA TGTGCCAGCAGTGAAGACGGCAGGGGTTTTGGCTACACCTTC. This codes for CASSEDGRGFGYTF.

The CDR3 DNA follows: TGTGCCAGCAGGGTCAGGAATCGGGGAAGCTCCTACAATGAGCAGTTCTTC. This encodes CASRVRNRGSSYNEQFF. The chain has TRBV7-9 and TRBJ2-1; a weak D match, TRBD2 (5 bases). V dropped 6 bases and J dropped 0 bases, with 18 bases sitting between them. Germline CDR1 SEHNR, CDR2 FQNEAQ (reference sequence). The CDR3 is made up of 17 amino acids.

The chain couples TRBV19 to TRBJ1-3; TRBD1 aligns across 7 bases. The CDR3 consists of 16 residues. Germline V gene lookup returns CDR1 LNHDA and CDR2 SQIVND (reference sequence). Germline trimming cut 5 bases from V and 0 bases from J; bases unmatched to any gene: 7. The CDR3 region has the DNA TGTGCCAGTAGTCTCGCGAGGGGGCTCTCTGGAAACACCATATATTTT. It codes for CASSLARGLSGNTIYF.

The V gene is TRBV11-3, the J gene TRBJ2-7; tentative D call: TRBD2 (6 bases). Trimming left V 5 bases short and J 3 bases short, with 11 bases between. The length of the CDR3 is 13 residues. Germline V gene data show CDR1 as SGHNT and CDR2 as YENEEA. Here the CDR3 reads CASSLGRDYEQYF. The DNA for the CDR3 is TGTGCCAGCAGCCTAGGGCGGGACTACGAGCAGTACTTC.

This clone has more than one count but fewer than ten. The chain has TRBV28 and TRBJ2-1; 9 bases fit TRBD1. This CDR3 region has 15 residues. Germline loops: CDR1 MDHEN, CDR2 SYDVKM. After removal of 4 bases from V and 11 bases from J, the junction contained 12 bases not matched to a gene. CDR3 sequence: CASSSPGQGPEKQFF. In nucleotides, the CDR3 is TGTGCCAGCAGTTCCCCGGGACAGGGCCCCGAGAAGCAGTTCTTC.

J is TRBJ2-3 and V is TRBV9, with D unresolved. The CDR3 has 12 amino acids. Looked up from germline, CDR1 is SGDLS and CDR2 is YYNGEE. V lost 3 bases to trimming and J lost 6 bases, with 8 bases between them. CDR3 sequence (DNA): TGTGCCAGCAGCGCCCGTTATGATACGCAGTATTTT. Translated: CASSARYDTQYF.

This clone was seen only a few times. This chain joins TRBV6-2 or TRBV6-3 and TRBJ1-6; D gene uncertain. The V end was cut by 2 bases, the J end by 5 bases, with 4 bases between. Germline V gives CDR1 MNHEY, CDR2 SVGEGT. The CDR3 is 13 residues long. In DNA, the CDR3 is TGTGCCAGCAGTTACGAGAATAATTCACCCCTCCACTTT. It translates to CASSYENNSPLHF.

The chain employs TRBV19 and TRBJ2-6; unclear D gene. V lost 10 bases, J lost 0 bases, and 13 bases lay in between. The germline V gene has CDR1 LNHDA and CDR2 SQIVND (reference sequence). The CDR3 has 15 amino acids. CDR3 residues: CATGELSSGANVLTF. As DNA, the CDR3 is TGTGCCACCGGAGAATTGAGCTCTGGGGCCAACGTCCTGACTTTC.

The chain joins TRBV30 to TRBJ2-5; D remains unclear. The V end was cut by 0 bases, the J end by 0 bases, with 5 bases between. This CDR3 has 13 residues. Germline values: CDR1 GTSNPN, CDR2 SVGIG (reference sequence). The CDR3 coding sequence is TGTGCCTGGAGTGTACTTAACCAAGAGACCCAGTACTTC. Residues: CAWSVLNQETQYF.

V is TRBV28 and J is TRBJ2-3, with 8 positions matching TRBD1. CDR1 is MDHEN, CDR2 SYDVKM, per germline. The CDR3 is 15 amino acids. J gave up 2 bases and V 4 bases, and 5 bases lay outside the gene matches. The CDR3 DNA reads as TGTGCCAGCAGTTCCCCGGACAGGGACACAGATACGCAGTATTTT. This gives the protein CASSSPDRDTDTQYF.

This clone has only one observation. The chain is built from TRBV28 and TRBJ1-2, with a possible D match to TRBD1 (5 bases). CDR1 and CDR2 from the germline V gene are MDHEN and SYDVKM. CDR3 length: 15 residues. V lost 5 bases to trimming and J lost 4 bases, with 17 bases between them. The CDR3 here is CASSPGRRQTYGYTF. The CDR3 DNA reads as TGTGCCAGCAGTCCCGGGAGACGACAGACCTATGGCTACACCTTC.

The gene calls are TRBV19 and TRBJ1-5; D not certain. CDR3 length equals 14 residues. V was pared by 6 bases and J by 3 bases, with 12 bases between. From germline, CDR1 is LNHDA and CDR2 SQIVND (reference sequence). The CDR3: CASRGQSNNQPQHF. The CDR3 DNA reads TGTGCCAGTAGGGGCCAATCTAACAATCAGCCCCAGCATTTT.

This clone was recorded once. V is TRBV29-1 and J is TRBJ2-3; D is perhaps TRBD2 (7 bases). The V gene lost 0 bases and the J gene lost 6 bases, with 19 bases spanning the gap. Germline CDR1 and CDR2: SQVTM and ANQGSEA. This CDR3 spans 16 amino acids. CDR3 coding DNA: TGCAGCGTTGAAGAGGGTAGGGGAGGGGGATCGGATACGCAGTATTTT. Its translation: CSVEEGRGGGSDTQYF.

The CDR3 loop reads CASSYRELLNTEAFF. Written as DNA, the CDR3 is TGTGCCAGCAGTTACAGGGAGTTGCTGAACACTGAAGCTTTCTTT. The chain couples TRBV6-5 to TRBJ1-1; D not resolved. Germline V gene data show CDR1 as MNHEY and CDR2 as SVGAGI. Trimming removed 2 bases at V and 0 bases at J, with 10 bases between. The CDR3 has 15 residues.

The chain is built from TRBV5-1 and TRBJ2-3; 13 nucleotides line up with TRBD2. Germline lookup yields CDR1 SGHRS and CDR2 YFSETQ. Unmatched junction bases numbered 3, after V lost 4 bases and J lost 1 base. The CDR3 extends over 16 amino acids. The CDR3 reads CASSPGTSGGTDTQYF. CDR3 coding DNA: TGCGCCAGCAGCCCTGGGACTAGCGGGGGCACAGATACGCAGTATTTT.

The chain links TRBV5-8 to TRBJ2-7; 12 nucleotides align to TRBD2. The V gene end was trimmed by 4 bases and the J gene end by 3 bases; junction bases not matched to a gene: 2. This CDR3 has 14 residues. From germline, CDR1 is SGHTS and CDR2 YDEGEE. The CDR3 DNA reads as TGTGCCAGCAGCAAACTAGCGGGAGGCTACGAGCAGTACTTC. Amino acid sequence: CASSKLAGGYEQYF.

In its sample, this clone was seen a few times. The V and J genes are TRBV5-4 and TRBJ1-2; 8 bases match TRBD1. The CDR3 has 15 amino acids. With V trimmed by 4 bases and J by 2 bases, 7 bases remained unmatched. The germline gives CDR1 SGHNT, CDR2 YYREEE (reference sequence). The CDR3 nucleotides are TGTGCCAGCAGCCCCGGACAGGGTGAGAACTATGGCTACACCTTC. It yields the protein CASSPGQGENYGYTF.

This chain connects TRBV7-2 to TRBJ1-6, with 9 bases aligning to TRBD1. CDR1 is SGHTA, CDR2 FQGNSA, per germline. The CDR3 runs to 15 residues. Trimming at V came to 1 base and at J to 9 bases, leaving 4 bases not matched to a gene. CDR3 sequence: CASSLEQGAGSPLHF. In nucleotides, the CDR3 is TGTGCCAGCAGCTTAGAACAGGGGGCCGGTTCACCCCTCCACTTT.

The rearrangement uses TRBV2 and TRBJ1-6; no clear D. The V gene's germline CDR1 is SNHLY and CDR2 FYNNEI. V lost 3 bases and J 4 bases, leaving 7 bases between the germline ends. This CDR3 has 14 residues. The CDR3 loop reads CASSDVIYNSPLHF. The CDR3 nucleotides are TGTGCCAGCAGTGACGTAATATATAATTCACCCCTCCACTTT.

The CDR3 sequence is CAWSRRPTGEKLFF. For the CDR3, the DNA is TGTGCCTGGAGTCGCCGGCCCACGGGTGAAAAACTGTTTTTT. The rearrangement links TRBV30 to TRBJ1-4; D unresolved. The V gene lost 2 bases and the J gene lost 7 bases, with 14 bases spanning the gap. The germline V gene encodes CDR1 GTSNPN and CDR2 SVGIG (reference sequence). This CDR3 contains 14 residues.

This rearrangement joins TRBV20-1 to TRBJ2-5; D is ambiguous. V was pared by 0 bases and J by 5 bases, with 4 bases between. CDR1 and CDR2 from the germline V gene are DFQATT and SNEGSKA (reference sequence). The CDR3 has 11 amino acids. CDR3 in amino acids: CSARDSETQYF. The DNA of the CDR3 is TGCAGTGCTAGAGATTCGGAGACCCAGTACTTC.

The genes are TRBV19 and TRBJ1-3; D possibly corresponds to TRBD1 (5 bases). The V end lost 2 bases, the J end lost 0 bases, and 11 bases lay between the germline ends. The CDR3 sequence is 16 residues long. Germline lookup yields CDR1 LNHDA and CDR2 SQIVND (reference sequence). CDR3 protein: CASSINDRFSGNTIYF. The CDR3 nucleotides are TGTGCCAGTAGTATAAACGACAGATTCTCTGGAAACACCATATATTTT.

The rearrangement joins TRBV2 to TRBJ2-1, with 8 bases identical to TRBD2. CDR3 length equals 15 residues. The V and J ends lost 4 bases and 1 base, in that order; junction bases with no gene match: 3. The germline CDR1 and CDR2 sequences are SNHLY and FYNNEI. The CDR3, as DNA: TGTGCCAGCAGTGTAGCGGGGCTTTCCTACAATGAGCAGTTCTTC. Translated, it gives CASSVAGLSYNEQFF.

V gene TRBV7-2 combines with J gene TRBJ1-2; no firm D call. The CDR3 spans 15 residues. The V end lost 10 bases, the J end lost 6 bases, and 24 bases lay between the germline ends. Germline V CDR1 and CDR2: SGHTA, FQGNSA. The CDR3: CATSRRRVLGDGYTF. The CDR3 DNA reads TGTGCCACCTCCCGTCGTCGGGTCCTCGGGGATGGCTACACCTTC.